The present TCR beta chain was sequenced within a study of human T cells and chemical hapten exposure. This CDR3 has 15 residues. Germline V gives CDR1 MDHEN, CDR2 SYDVKM. J gave up 2 bases and V 7 bases, and 9 bases lay outside the gene matches. The library tagged each cDNA molecule with unique molecular identifiers. Each CDR3 protein is one row after TCRdb ran MiXCR on the RACE reads. The sample records roughly 380,000 distinct CDR3 sequences, 5% to 6.5% being singletons. Indicated time point: pre-sensitization, week 0. The treatment: therapeutic diphenylcyclopropenone sensitization with weekly scalp DPC. This clonotype was recorded many times.

The input for sequencing was whole blood, taken in connection with sensitization to the hapten diphenylcyclopropenone (DPC). The chain uses TRBV28 and TRBJ2-7; 9 nucleotides align to TRBD2. The sequence came from a woman aged 45 to 65 with alopecia areata. Some clones in this sample may be carry-over from other donors' samples. This chain's CDR3 is CASTGRRGRAYEQYF. As DNA, the CDR3 is TGTGCCAGCACCGGGCGGCGCGGGAGGGCCTACGAGCAGTACTTC. The whole variable domain, remainder taken from reference TRBV28 and TRBJ2-7, is DVKVTQSSRYLVKRTGEKVFLECVQDMDHENMFWYRQDPGLGLRLIYFSYDVKMKEKGDIPEGYSVSREKKERFSLILESASTNQTSMYLCASTGRRGRAYEQYFGPGTRLTVT.